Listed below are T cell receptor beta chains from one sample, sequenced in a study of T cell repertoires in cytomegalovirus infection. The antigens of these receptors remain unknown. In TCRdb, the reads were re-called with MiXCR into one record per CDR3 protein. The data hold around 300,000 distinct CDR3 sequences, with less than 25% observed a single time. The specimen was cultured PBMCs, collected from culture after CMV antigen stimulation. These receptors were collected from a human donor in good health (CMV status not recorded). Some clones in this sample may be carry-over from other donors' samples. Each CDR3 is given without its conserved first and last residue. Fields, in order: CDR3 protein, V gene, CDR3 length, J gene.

CDR3: ASSPTIIAGEQY; V: TRBV12-3/TRBV12-4; length: 12; J: TRBJ2-7
CDR3: SASSGWADTQY; V: TRBV20-1; length: 11; J: TRBJ2-3
CDR3: ASSLGLAGVNEQF; V: TRBV7-2; length: 13; J: TRBJ2-1
CDR3: ATSESWAETQY; V: TRBV24-1; length: 11; J: TRBJ2-5
CDR3: ASSPGLNTGELF; V: TRBV12-3/TRBV12-4; length: 12; J: TRBJ2-2
CDR3: ASSLGRSLNYGYT; V: TRBV7-4; length: 13; J: TRBJ1-2
CDR3: SARTGSTGELF; V: TRBV20-1; length: 11; J: TRBJ2-2
CDR3: ASISLGEAF; V: TRBV2; length: 9; J: TRBJ1-1
CDR3: ASSLGGTGSADTEAF; V: TRBV7-9; length: 15; J: TRBJ1-1
CDR3: ASSLEAGWNSEAF; V: TRBV7-9; length: 13; J: TRBJ1-1
CDR3: ASSLEAAGGVGYT; V: TRBV7-2; length: 13; J: TRBJ1-2
CDR3: ASSHSGRNSTDTQY; V: TRBV3-1; length: 14; J: TRBJ2-3
CDR3: SARGGLAGSYEQY; V: TRBV20-1; length: 13; J: TRBJ2-7
CDR3: ASSGRDREAF; V: TRBV6-6; length: 10; J: TRBJ1-1
CDR3: ASSSEEAGVRYNEQF; V: TRBV5-4; length: 15; J: TRBJ2-1
CDR3: ASSWGKETQY; V: TRBV6-5; length: 10; J: TRBJ2-5
CDR3: ASRRLTDTQY; V: TRBV7-9; length: 10; J: TRBJ2-3
CDR3: ASSLRSSGTGGLNEQF; V: TRBV7-8; length: 16; J: TRBJ2-1
CDR3: ASSYDRYGYT; V: TRBV6-2/TRBV6-3; length: 10; J: TRBJ1-2
CDR3: ASRGNKEQYNEQF; V: TRBV12-3/TRBV12-4; length: 13; J: TRBJ2-1
CDR3: ASTVAGDTDTQY; V: TRBV3-1; length: 12; J: TRBJ2-3
CDR3: ASSHSGIGAANEKLF; V: TRBV11-2; length: 15; J: TRBJ1-4
CDR3: ASSQNQATLSEQY; V: TRBV4-3; length: 13; J: TRBJ2-7
CDR3: ASSFWGTQRVKGQETQY; V: TRBV12-3/TRBV12-4; length: 17; J: TRBJ2-5
CDR3: ASIRQGNTEAF; V: TRBV6-5; length: 11; J: TRBJ1-1
CDR3: ASSLVRGIGETQY; V: TRBV7-2; length: 13; J: TRBJ2-5
CDR3: ASSPRLYPNSPLH; V: TRBV12-3/TRBV12-4; length: 13; J: TRBJ1-6
CDR3: AISISGTETVSGANVLT; V: TRBV10-3; length: 17; J: TRBJ2-6
CDR3: ASSDISGANVLT; V: TRBV6-4; length: 12; J: TRBJ2-6
CDR3: AASLAGVGSYEQY; V: TRBV6-1; length: 13; J: TRBJ2-7
CDR3: ASSLLGTENSPLH; V: TRBV7-2; length: 13; J: TRBJ1-6
CDR3: ASSLELAGGFNEQF; V: TRBV11-3; length: 14; J: TRBJ2-1
CDR3: ASNGLADGQY; V: TRBV2; length: 10; J: TRBJ2-3
CDR3: ASSMTWVEQY; V: TRBV28; length: 10; J: TRBJ2-7
CDR3: ASSWTGGQETQY; V: TRBV11-2; length: 12; J: TRBJ2-5
CDR3: ASSQVLAGFSEQF; V: TRBV4-3; length: 13; J: TRBJ2-1
CDR3: AISDDRQTDTQY; V: TRBV10-3; length: 12; J: TRBJ2-3
CDR3: ASGLSSGANVLT; V: TRBV19; length: 12; J: TRBJ2-6
CDR3: ASSIVTGQETQY; V: TRBV19; length: 12; J: TRBJ2-5
CDR3: ASSSAGANVLT; V: TRBV7-6; length: 11; J: TRBJ2-6
CDR3: ASSYPRGYGYT; V: TRBV6-5; length: 11; J: TRBJ1-2
CDR3: SAGTGRQETQY; V: TRBV20-1; length: 11; J: TRBJ2-5
CDR3: ASSPRTAVSREQY; V: TRBV7-9; length: 13; J: TRBJ2-7
CDR3: ASSLAPGLDEKLF; V: TRBV12-3/TRBV12-4; length: 13; J: TRBJ1-4
CDR3: ASSRASGTWSYNEQF; V: TRBV7-2; length: 15; J: TRBJ2-1
CDR3: ASSDIEGVETQY; V: TRBV25-1; length: 12; J: TRBJ2-5
CDR3: ASAIAVIGEQY; V: TRBV7-2; length: 11; J: TRBJ2-7
CDR3: ASSYGGSTYEQY; V: TRBV6-6; length: 12; J: TRBJ2-7
CDR3: ASSVTGGQGEQY; V: TRBV7-2; length: 12; J: TRBJ2-7
CDR3: ASSLGETRGYT; V: TRBV12-3/TRBV12-4; length: 11; J: TRBJ1-2
CDR3: ASSFTSGNTDTQY; V: TRBV7-9; length: 13; J: TRBJ2-3
CDR3: ASSYRVRDIQY; V: TRBV6-2/TRBV6-3; length: 11; J: TRBJ2-4
CDR3: ASSQDELGRAGELF; V: TRBV4-1; length: 14; J: TRBJ2-2
CDR3: SAPSGSGEQY; V: TRBV20-1; length: 10; J: TRBJ2-7
CDR3: ASSYGGGSSGNTIY; V: TRBV6-5; length: 14; J: TRBJ1-3
CDR3: ASSISAILWRSEKLF; V: TRBV19; length: 15; J: TRBJ1-4
CDR3: ASSVDSGRPYEQY; V: TRBV7-2; length: 13; J: TRBJ2-7
CDR3: ASSAGTAGNTEAF; V: TRBV7-8; length: 13; J: TRBJ1-1
CDR3: ASNLDRGNSDTQY; V: TRBV6-1; length: 13; J: TRBJ2-3